A selection of T cell receptor beta chains follows, all from one sample in a study of T-cell memory formation after mild COVID-19. In TCRdb, the 5' RACE reads were re-called with MiXCR into one record per CDR3 protein. The sample yields about 470,000 distinct CDR3 sequences, around a sixth seen once. The sample taken for sequencing was PBMCs or a T cell subset sorted from them (not recorded which). The origin of the receptors is an adult woman who had mild COVID-19 (a few samples of this study predate the infection). Cell type and time point are not known. Each CDR3 is given without its conserved first and last residue. Fields, in order: V gene, J gene, CDR3 protein.

>TRBV6-8|TRBJ1-1
ASSSLQGRRTEAF
>TRBV18|TRBJ2-2
ASSPLLDRRNTGELF
>TRBV7-8|TRBJ2-7
ASSFRVTGVDEQY
>TRBV9|TRBJ2-3
ASSSRTGGSADTQY
>TRBV6-1|TRBJ1-5
ASSEAGTQPQH
>TRBV2|TRBJ2-2
ASSDTGSTGELF
>TRBV24-1|TRBJ2-1
ATSPPFADNEQF
>TRBV6-6|TRBJ2-1
ASSLQAGRLNEQF
>TRBV10-3|TRBJ2-1
AISESMGGGSYNEQF
>TRBV10-3|TRBJ1-2
AISESYAAYGYT
>TRBV11-3|TRBJ1-1
ASSFGGTSNTEAF
>TRBV5-1|TRBJ2-7
ASSWDPGLASPSSYEQY
>TRBV5-1|TRBJ2-7
ASSLLVSPGDEQY
>TRBV29-1|TRBJ1-4
SVTQGATNEKLF
>TRBV9|TRBJ2-3
ASSVTGGGSTDTQY
>TRBV15|TRBJ2-3
ATSRDFDRGTDTQY
>TRBV2|TRBJ2-1
ASSEGVIYNEQF
>TRBV2|TRBJ1-6
ASSAGQGSRSPLH
>TRBV20-1|TRBJ1-5
SVGLGDSANQPQH
>TRBV12-3/TRBV12-4|TRBJ2-7
ASSLDSTYEQY
>TRBV27|TRBJ1-2
ASRPTGGHGYT
>TRBV12-3/TRBV12-4|TRBJ1-1
ASSVRTGGRTEAF
>TRBV10-3|TRBJ2-2
ATAGTGDTGELF
>TRBV5-6|TRBJ1-1
ASSRPGTGRGDTEAF
>TRBV5-1|TRBJ1-1
ASNGQGGTEAF
>TRBV6-5|TRBJ2-2
ASTQRVTGELF
>TRBV12-3/TRBV12-4|TRBJ2-2
ASSSPGGVNTGELF
>TRBV24-1|TRBJ1-1
ATPRPPNTEAF
>TRBV10-3|TRBJ2-3
AISDGGRGGSTDTQY
>TRBV7-6|TRBJ1-4
ASSLETGFNEKLF
>TRBV7-9|TRBJ2-5
ASSLVLLETQY
>TRBV6-5|TRBJ1-6
ASSYQRLLNSPLH
>TRBV29-1|TRBJ1-2
SVVSSPSYGYT
>TRBV29-1|TRBJ2-2
SVEYRATGNTGELF
>TRBV4-3|TRBJ2-7
ASSQDYGGSYEQY
>TRBV9|TRBJ1-2
ASSKGSGGGYT
>TRBV9|TRBJ1-1
ASSVGPLDDQAF
>TRBV5-1|TRBJ1-1
ASSWGDRSYTEAF
>TRBV5-1|TRBJ2-2
ASSLVEVRNTGELF
>TRBV11-2|TRBJ1-1
ASSLDRGFGDRGYVAEAF
>TRBV10-3|TRBJ2-1
AISDPGLAVVEQF
>TRBV2|TRBJ2-1
ASSEARGDAEQF
>TRBV13|TRBJ2-7
ASSPGLGSAYEQY
>TRBV6-2/TRBV6-3|TRBJ2-7
ASRESLSYYEQY
>TRBV18|TRBJ1-1
ASSENRAF
>TRBV2|TRBJ2-1
ASRLLLAGGYNEQF
>TRBV24-1|TRBJ2-7
ATSEGASGRDEQY
>TRBV20-1|TRBJ2-3
SASWITDADTQY
>TRBV4-1|TRBJ2-2
ASSPEDRNTGELF
>TRBV4-1|TRBJ2-2
ASSSSTGADPGELF
>TRBV13|TRBJ2-3
ASSLSSGRANTQY
>TRBV4-3|TRBJ2-6
ASSPLGVSTGANVLT
>TRBV5-1|TRBJ2-1
ASSPGTDTYNEQF